This note documents a single TCR beta chain sequence. Its antigen is unidentified. These data come from a study of cytomegalovirus exposure and HLA in healthy donors. The protocol was immunoSEQ multiplex PCR, while the TCRdb copy is restricted to in-frame clones and leaves out a portion. Here the sample spans 100,000 to 150,000 clones, approximately 91% being singletons. The CDR3 runs 16 residues. Germline CDR1 is SNHLY and CDR2 is FYNNEI. V was cut by 7 bases and J by 5 bases, with 23 bases left in between. Overall study results and limits: Overall, under 200 TCR beta chains were annotated as cytomegalovirus-associated. High specificity and sensitivity for cytomegalovirus status were reported for the classifier. According to a subsequent analysis, TCR clusters from the first cohort were inclined to appear together in the 120 validation repertoires.

Material for sequencing was PBMCs. The chain couples TRBV2 to TRBJ2-5; TRBD1 might be the D (6 bases). The TCR sequence derives from a young man in good health and CMV-seronegative. CDR3 in DNA: TGTGCCAGCAACCCCACAGAGGGGGATAGACGGGAGACCCAGTACTTC. This sequence encodes CASNPTEGDRRETQYF.